Each of the 10 T cell receptor beta chains below was sequenced from the same sample in a study of PD-L1 blockade in urothelial cancer (dated by TCRdb to the late 2010s). Library preparation used the immunoSEQ multiplex PCR assay. Here the immuneACCESS table is served through TCRdb, limited to in-frame sequences with V and J called. Missing clones are a known gap in these copies; in checked studies unresolved V genes cover under half, and the rest lacks a known reason. This sample lists 15,000 to 20,000 clones; about nine tenths were detected once. The top ten constitute about 13% of the sample. Interpreted using the paper, the time point label stands for: pretreatment peripheral blood. The specimen comprised PBMCs, sampled around atezolizumab (anti-PD-L1) treatment. These receptors were taken from a man aged 65 to 79 with urothelial cancer.

This clone appeared a single time. This sequence joins TRBV27 and TRBJ1-2; 7 nucleotides agree with TRBD1. The V gene's germline CDR1 is MNHEY and CDR2 SMNVEV (reference sequence). The CDR3 consists of 15 residues. J was trimmed by 4 bases and V by 6 bases; bases with no gene match: 11. DNA for the CDR3: TGTGCCAGCAGGCTTTTGGGGACAGACATCTATGGCTACACCTTC. It encodes CASRLLGTDIYGYTF.

This clone occurred once. The gene calls are TRBV7-9 and TRBJ1-3; D is undetermined. CDR1 and CDR2 (germline): SEHNR, FQNEAQ (reference sequence). The CDR3 runs to 14 residues. Trimming removed 1 base at V and 1 base at J, with 5 bases between. The CDR3: CASSLGESGNTIYF. CDR3 coding DNA: TGTGCCAGCAGCTTAGGAGAATCTGGAAACACCATATATTTT.

CDR3 nucleotide sequence: TGTGCCTCCACTAGCACAGATACGCAGTATTTT. It translates to CASTSTDTQYF. The chain uses TRBV2 and TRBJ2-3; no definite D call. The CDR3 is made up of 11 amino acids. From germline, CDR1 is SNHLY and CDR2 FYNNEI. V shed 11 bases and J shed 0 bases, with 6 bases lying between them.

The chain carries TRBV11-2 and TRBJ1-6; tentatively, D is TRBD1 (5 bases). The V gene's germline CDR1 is SGHAT and CDR2 FQNNGV. V gave up 2 bases and J gave up 13 bases, with 12 bases separating them. CDR3 length: 13 residues. CDR3 DNA sequence: TGTGCCAGCAGCTTAAATCAGGGCGGTCCCCTCCACTTT. It specifies CASSLNQGGPLHF.

This sequence joins TRBV5-1 and TRBJ1-2; D is unclear. V lost 0 bases to trimming and J lost 6 bases, with 18 bases between them. CDR3 length equals 16 residues. The V gene's germline CDR1 is SGHRS and CDR2 YFSETQ. In DNA form, the CDR3 reads TGCGCCAGCAGCTTGGGGCTTTTGGGCCAAAAAGATGGCTACACCTTC. It is translated as CASSLGLLGQKDGYTF. The whole variable domain, remainder taken from reference TRBV5-1 and TRBJ1-2, is KAGVTQTPRYLIKTRGQQVTLSCSPISGHRSVSWYQQTPGQGLQFLFEYFSETQRNKGNFPGRFSGRQFSNSRSEMNVSTLELGDSALYLCASSLGLLGQKDGYTFGSGTRLTVV.

V usage is TRBV5-1 and J usage is TRBJ2-7, with 7 nucleotides matching TRBD1. The germline V gene has CDR1 SGHRS and CDR2 YFSETQ. The CDR3 has 15 amino acids. V lost 0 bases to trimming and J lost 3 bases; unmatched junction nucleotides: 6. This chain's CDR3 is CASSLGGQIFYEQYF. In DNA form, the CDR3 reads TGCGCCAGCAGCTTGGGGGGACAGATCTTCTACGAGCAGTACTTC.

The J gene is TRBJ2-3, the V gene TRBV19, with 9 bases that match TRBD2. This CDR3 has 15 residues. The germline V gene encodes CDR1 LNHDA and CDR2 SQIVND (reference sequence). The ends lost 8 bases at V and 0 bases at J; junction bases unmatched: 6. The CDR3 spells CASLAGVTSTDTQYF. The CDR3 DNA reads as TGTGCCAGTTTAGCGGGGGTGACTAGCACAGATACGCAGTATTTT.

V and J are TRBV5-4 and TRBJ2-7; 9 bases match TRBD1. This CDR3 is built from 15 residues. J was trimmed by 5 bases and V by 3 bases; bases with no gene match: 9. Germline values: CDR1 SGHNT, CDR2 YYREEE (reference sequence). The CDR3, as DNA: TGTGCCAGCAGCTCCCCCCGGGACAGGGATCACGAGCAGTACTTC. Amino acids: CASSSPRDRDHEQYF.

The chain recombines TRBV21-1 with TRBJ1-6; the D call of TRBD1 is as the table states it, not checked on the DNA. TRBV21-1 is noted as a pseudogene. CDR3 size: 19 residues. As DNA, the CDR3 is TGTGCCAGCAGCAAAAAGGTGACAGGGGTTGAGTCCTATAATTCACCCCTCCACTTT. Protein sequence: CASSKKVTGVESYNSPLHF.

This chain links TRBV5-6 with TRBJ1-2, with TRBD1 matching 9 bases. Germline CDR1 is SGHDT and CDR2 is YYEEEE. Trimming at V came to 4 bases and at J to 8 bases, leaving 6 bases not matched to a gene. CDR3 length equals 13 residues. CDR3 nucleotides: TGTGCCAGCAGCCCAGGACAGGGGACCGGCTACACCTTC. It specifies CASSPGQGTGYTF.